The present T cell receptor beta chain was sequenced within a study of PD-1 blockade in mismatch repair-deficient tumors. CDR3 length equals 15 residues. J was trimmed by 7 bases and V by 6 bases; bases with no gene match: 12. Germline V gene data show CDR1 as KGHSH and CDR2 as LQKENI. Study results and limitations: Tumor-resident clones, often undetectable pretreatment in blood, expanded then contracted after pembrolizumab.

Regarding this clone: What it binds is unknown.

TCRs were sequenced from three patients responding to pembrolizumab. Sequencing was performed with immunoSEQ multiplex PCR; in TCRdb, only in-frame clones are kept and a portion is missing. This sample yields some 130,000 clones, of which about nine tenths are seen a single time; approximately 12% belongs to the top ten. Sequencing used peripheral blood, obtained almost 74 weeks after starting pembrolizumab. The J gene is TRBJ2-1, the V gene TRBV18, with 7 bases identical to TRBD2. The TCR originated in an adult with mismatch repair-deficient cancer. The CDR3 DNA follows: TGTGCCAGCTCCCACGGAGCGGGACTGGCGAATGAGCAGTTCTTC. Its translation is CASSHGAGLANEQFF.